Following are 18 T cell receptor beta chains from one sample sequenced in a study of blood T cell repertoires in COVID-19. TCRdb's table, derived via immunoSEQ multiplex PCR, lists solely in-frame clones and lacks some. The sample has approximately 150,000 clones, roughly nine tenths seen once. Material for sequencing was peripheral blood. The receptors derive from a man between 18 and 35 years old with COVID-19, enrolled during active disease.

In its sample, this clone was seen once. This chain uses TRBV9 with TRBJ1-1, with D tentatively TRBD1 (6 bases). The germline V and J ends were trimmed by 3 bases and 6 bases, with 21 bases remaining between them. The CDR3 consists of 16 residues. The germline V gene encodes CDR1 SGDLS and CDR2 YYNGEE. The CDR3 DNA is TGTGCCAGCAGCGATGGGAAGGTGAGGGGGGGCCCTGAAGCTTTCTTT. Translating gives CASSDGKVRGGPEAFF.

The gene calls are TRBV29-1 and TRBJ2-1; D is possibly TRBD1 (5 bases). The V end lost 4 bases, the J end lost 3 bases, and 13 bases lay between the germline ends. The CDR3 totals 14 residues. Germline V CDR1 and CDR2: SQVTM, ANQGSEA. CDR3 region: CSVAGPGIYNEQFF. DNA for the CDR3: TGCAGCGTTGCTGGTCCAGGGATCTACAATGAGCAGTTCTTC.

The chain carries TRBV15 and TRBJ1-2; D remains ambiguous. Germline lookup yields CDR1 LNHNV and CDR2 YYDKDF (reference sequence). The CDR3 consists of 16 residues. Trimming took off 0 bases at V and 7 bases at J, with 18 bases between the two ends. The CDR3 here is CATSRDREARRAGYTF. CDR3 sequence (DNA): TGTGCCACCAGCAGAGATCGAGAGGCAAGGAGAGCTGGCTACACCTTC.

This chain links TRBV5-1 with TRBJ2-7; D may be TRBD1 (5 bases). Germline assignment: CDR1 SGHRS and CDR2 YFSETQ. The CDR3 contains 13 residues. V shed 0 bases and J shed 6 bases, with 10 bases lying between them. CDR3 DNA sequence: TGCGCCAGCAGCTTGGCCCAGGGTGGCGAGCAGTACTTC. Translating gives CASSLAQGGEQYF.

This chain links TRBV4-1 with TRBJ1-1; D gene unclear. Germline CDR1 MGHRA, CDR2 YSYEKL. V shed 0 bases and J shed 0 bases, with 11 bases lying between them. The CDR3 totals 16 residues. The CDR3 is CASSQEYGQLNTEAFF. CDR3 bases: TGCGCCAGCAGCCAAGAGTATGGGCAGCTGAACACTGAAGCTTTCTTT.

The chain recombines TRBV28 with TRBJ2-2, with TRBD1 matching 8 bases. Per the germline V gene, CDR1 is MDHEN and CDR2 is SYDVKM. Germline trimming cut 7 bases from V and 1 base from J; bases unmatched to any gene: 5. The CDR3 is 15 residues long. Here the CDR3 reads CASIPGQGNTGELFF. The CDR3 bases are TGTGCCAGCATCCCAGGACAGGGGAACACCGGGGAGCTGTTTTTT.

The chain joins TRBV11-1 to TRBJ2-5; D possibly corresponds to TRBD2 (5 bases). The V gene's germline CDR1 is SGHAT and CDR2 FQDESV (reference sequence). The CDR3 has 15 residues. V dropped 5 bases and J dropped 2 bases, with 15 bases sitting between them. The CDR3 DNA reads TGTGCCAGCAGCCCAGAGGGAGCGGAACAAGAGACCCAGTACTTC. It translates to CASSPEGAEQETQYF.

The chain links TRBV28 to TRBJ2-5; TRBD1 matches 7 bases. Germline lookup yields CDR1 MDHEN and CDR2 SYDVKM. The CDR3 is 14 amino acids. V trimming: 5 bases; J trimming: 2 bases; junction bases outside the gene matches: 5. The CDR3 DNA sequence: TGTGCCAGCAGTCTAGGGGGACAGCAAGAGACCCAGTACTTC. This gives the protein CASSLGGQQETQYF.

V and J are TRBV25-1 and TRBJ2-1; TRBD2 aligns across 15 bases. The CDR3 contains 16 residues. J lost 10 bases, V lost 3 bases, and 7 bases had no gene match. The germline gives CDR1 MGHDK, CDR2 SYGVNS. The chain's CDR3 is CASSDPGLAGGGEQFF. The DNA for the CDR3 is TGTGCCAGCAGTGACCCGGGACTAGCGGGAGGTGGGGAGCAGTTCTTC.

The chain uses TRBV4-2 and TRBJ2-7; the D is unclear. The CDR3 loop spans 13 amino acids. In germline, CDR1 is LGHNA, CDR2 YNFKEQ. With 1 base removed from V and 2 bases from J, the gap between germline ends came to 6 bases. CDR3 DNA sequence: TGTGCCAGCAGCCAAGGAGGCACCTACGAGCAGTACTTC. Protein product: CASSQGGTYEQYF.

In nucleotides, the CDR3 is TGTGCCAGCAGCCAAGATCGTGGGACAGGGGGCAACGAGCAGTACTTC. Translated: CASSQDRGTGGNEQYF. V and J are TRBV4-2 and TRBJ2-7; 12 bases line up with TRBD1. The V and J ends lost 0 bases and 5 bases, in that order; junction bases with no gene match: 5. Germline assignment: CDR1 LGHNA and CDR2 YNFKEQ. The CDR3 sequence is 16 residues long.

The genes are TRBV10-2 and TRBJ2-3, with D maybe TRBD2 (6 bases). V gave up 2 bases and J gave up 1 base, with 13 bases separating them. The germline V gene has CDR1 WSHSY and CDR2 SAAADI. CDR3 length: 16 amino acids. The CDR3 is CASSETGGTGTDTQYF. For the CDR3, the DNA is TGCGCCAGCAGTGAGACCGGCGGGACGGGCACAGATACGCAGTATTTT.

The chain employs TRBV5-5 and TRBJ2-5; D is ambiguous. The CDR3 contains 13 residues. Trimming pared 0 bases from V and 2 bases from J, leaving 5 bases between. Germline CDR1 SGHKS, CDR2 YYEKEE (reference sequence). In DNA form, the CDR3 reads TGTGCCAGCAGCTTGGCACGGCAAGAGACCCAGTACTTC. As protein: CASSLARQETQYF.

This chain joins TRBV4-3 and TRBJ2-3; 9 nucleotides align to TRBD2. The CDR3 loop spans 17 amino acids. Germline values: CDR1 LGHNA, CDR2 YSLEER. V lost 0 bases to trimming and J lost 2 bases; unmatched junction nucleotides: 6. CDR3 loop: CASSQEVAGVITDTQYF. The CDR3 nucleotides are TGCGCCAGCAGCCAAGAAGTAGCGGGAGTTATCACAGATACGCAGTATTTT.

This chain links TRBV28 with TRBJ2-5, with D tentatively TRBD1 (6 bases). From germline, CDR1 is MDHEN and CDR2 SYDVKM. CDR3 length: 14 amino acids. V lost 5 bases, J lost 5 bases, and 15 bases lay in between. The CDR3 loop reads CASSPSGVGETQYF. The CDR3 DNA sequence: TGTGCCAGCAGTCCTTCAGGGGTGGGGGAGACCCAGTACTTC. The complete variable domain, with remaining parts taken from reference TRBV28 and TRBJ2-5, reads DVKVTQSSRYLVKRTGEKVFLECVQDMDHENMFWYRQDPGLGLRLIYFSYDVKMKEKGDIPEGYSVSREKKERFSLILESASTNQTSMYLCASSPSGVGETQYFGPGTRLLVL.

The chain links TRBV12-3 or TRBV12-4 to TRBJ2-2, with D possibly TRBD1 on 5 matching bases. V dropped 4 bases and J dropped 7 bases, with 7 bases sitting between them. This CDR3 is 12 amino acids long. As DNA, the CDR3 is TGTGCCAGCAGTTCCCAGGGCGGGGAGCTGTTTTTT. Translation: CASSSQGGELFF.

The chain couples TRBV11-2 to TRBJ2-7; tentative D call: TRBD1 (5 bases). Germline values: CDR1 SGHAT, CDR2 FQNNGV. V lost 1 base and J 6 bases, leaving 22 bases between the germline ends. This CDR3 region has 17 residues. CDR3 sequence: CASSLAFRAASFFEQYF. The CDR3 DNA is TGTGCCAGCAGCTTAGCATTCAGGGCCGCTTCATTCTTCGAGCAGTACTTC.

The CDR3 nucleotides are TGTGCCAGCCTGTCGAACACTGAAGCTTTCTTT. Protein product: CASLSNTEAFF. The chain couples TRBV27 to TRBJ1-1; D is undetermined. The CDR3 runs 11 residues. Trimming removed 8 bases at V and 1 base at J, with 5 bases between. CDR1 MNHEY and CDR2 SMNVEV come from the germline V gene (reference sequence).